The next 19 T cell receptor beta chains were all read from a single sample in a study of OX40 agonist ivuxolimab in advanced cancers. This table comes from immunoSEQ multiplex PCR, and its TCRdb copy is limited to in-frame clones, with some not included. Of about 50,000 clones listed, more than 85% are singletons. The sample was CD4+ or CD8+ T cells sorted from blood, taken in a trial of the OX40 agonist ivuxolimab. These receptors all come from an adult with an advanced solid tumor such as melanoma, head and neck, liver or kidney cancer.

The rearrangement uses TRBV7-2 and TRBJ2-1; TRBD2 matches 7 bases. Trimming cost V 5 bases and J 8 bases; bases outside gene matches: 15. The CDR3 has 16 residues. Germline CDR1 is SGHTA and CDR2 is FQGNSA. The CDR3 nucleotides are TGTGCCAGCAGCATTGAAGCGGGACGCCCCCCCCATGAGCAGTTCTTC. Protein: CASSIEAGRPPHEQFF.

The rearrangement joins TRBV7-9 to TRBJ1-6; D perhaps matches TRBD1 (6 bases). CDR1 SEHNR and CDR2 FQNEAQ come from the germline V gene (reference sequence). V lost 5 bases and J 0 bases, leaving 11 bases between the germline ends. CDR3 length: 16 residues. This chain's CDR3 is CASSPPQGSYNSPLHF. The CDR3 region has the DNA TGTGCCAGCAGCCCCCCACAGGGCTCCTATAATTCACCCCTCCACTTT.

The rearrangement links TRBV21-1 to TRBJ2-5; the D call TRBD2 from the table was never checked on the DNA. TRBV21-1 is shown as a pseudogene. The CDR3 spans 15 residues. The CDR3, as DNA: TGTGCCAGCAGCAAAGAACGTCGTCGAGGGGAGACCCAGTACTTC. This codes for CASSKERRRGETQYF.

This CDR3 is CASSETRGAASRYGYTF. The CDR3 region has the DNA TGTGCCAGCAGTGAGACCCGCGGGGCCGCTTCGAGGTATGGCTACACCTTC. This sequence joins TRBV5-4 and TRBJ1-2; possible D gene TRBD1, 5 bases. The germline CDR1 and CDR2 sequences are SGHNT and YYREEE (reference sequence). Trimming left V 5 bases short and J 5 bases short, with 25 bases between. The CDR3 has 17 residues.

The rearrangement links TRBV7-9 to TRBJ2-2, with 7 bases identical to TRBD2. Germline loops: CDR1 SEHNR, CDR2 FQNEAQ (reference sequence). The ends lost 6 bases at V and 3 bases at J; junction bases unmatched: 10. There are 16 residues in the CDR3. CDR3: CASSSPAGQYTGELFF. For the CDR3, the DNA is TGTGCCAGCAGTTCGCCAGCGGGGCAATACACCGGGGAGCTGTTTTTT.

The V and J genes are TRBV7-6 and TRBJ1-3; possible D gene TRBD1, 5 bases. The germline gives CDR1 SGHVS, CDR2 FNYEAQ. This CDR3 has 16 residues. Trimming cost V 0 bases and J 0 bases, with 9 bases left between them. CDR3 DNA sequence: TGTGCCAGCAGCTTAGCGGGGGGGTACTCTGGAAACACCATATATTTT. It translates to CASSLAGGYSGNTIYF. Full variable domain (missing parts from reference TRBV7-6 and TRBJ1-3): GAGVSQSPRYKVTKRGQDVALRCDPISGHVSLYWYRQALGQGPEFLTYFNYEAQQDKSGLPNDRFSAERPEGSISTLTIQRTEQRDSAMYRCASSLAGGYSGNTIYFGEGSWLTVV.

The rearrangement joins TRBV4-1 to TRBJ2-1; 8 bases match TRBD2. The germline gives CDR1 MGHRA, CDR2 YSYEKL. The junction had 4 bases not matched to a gene; V was cut back by 2 bases and J by 7 bases. The CDR3 contains 14 residues. CDR3 sequence reads: CASSQHGRGNEQFF. The CDR3 nucleotides are TGCGCCAGCAGCCAACACGGGAGGGGTAATGAGCAGTTCTTC.

The V call is TRBV19, the J call TRBJ2-7; TRBD2 matches 10 bases. Germline values: CDR1 LNHDA, CDR2 SQIVND (reference sequence). After removal of 1 base from V and 5 bases from J, the junction contained 5 bases not matched to a gene. This CDR3 has 15 residues. As DNA, the CDR3 is TGTGCCAGTAGTATAGCTAGCGGGAGCCCCAACGAGCAGTACTTC. Translated, it gives CASSIASGSPNEQYF.

The CDR3 DNA follows: TGTGCCAGTAGGAAAGTAGCGGGAGCCACCTCCTACAATGAGCAGTTCTTC. Its translation: CASRKVAGATSYNEQFF. The J gene is TRBJ2-1, the V gene TRBV19, with TRBD2 matching 9 bases. CDR1 is LNHDA, CDR2 SQIVND, per germline (reference sequence). V shed 6 bases and J 0 bases; nucleotides not matched to a gene: 9. This CDR3 comprises 17 residues.

The chain joins TRBV27 to TRBJ2-7, with 8 bases fitting TRBD2. The V gene end was trimmed by 8 bases and the J gene end by 3 bases; junction bases not matched to a gene: 3. In germline, CDR1 is MNHEY, CDR2 SMNVEV (reference sequence). The CDR3 extends over 12 amino acids. CDR3 protein: CASRGGGYEQYF. CDR3 in DNA: TGTGCCAGCCGGGGGGGCGGCTACGAGCAGTACTTC.

The V gene is TRBV9, the J gene TRBJ1-1; 10 positions agree with TRBD1. Germline CDR1 SGDLS, CDR2 YYNGEE. The J segment lost 4 bases and the V segment lost 4 bases, leaving 4 bases of the junction unmatched. CDR3 length: 14 residues. The DNA for the CDR3 is TGTGCCAGCAGCCCCTGGACAGGGGGCACTGAAGCTTTCTTT. This gives the protein CASSPWTGGTEAFF.

V and J are TRBV27 and TRBJ2-1; D unresolved. Germline V gene sequence: CDR1 MNHEY, CDR2 SMNVEV (reference sequence). The CDR3 is made up of 16 amino acids. The V end lost 0 bases, the J end lost 0 bases, and 9 bases lay between the germline ends. In DNA, the CDR3 is TGTGCCAGCAGTTTATCCGCCAGGAGCTCCTACAATGAGCAGTTCTTC. Translating gives CASSLSARSSYNEQFF.

The chain couples TRBV30 to TRBJ1-1; D is perhaps TRBD1 (6 bases). Trimming removed 1 base at V and 3 bases at J, with 12 bases between. Germline CDR1 GTSNPN, CDR2 SVGIG (reference sequence). This CDR3 contains 14 residues. Here the CDR3 DNA reads TGTGCCTGGAGTGGGGGGGCGGGGGACACTGAAGCTTTCTTT. Its translation: CAWSGGAGDTEAFF. Full variable domain (remainder filled in from reference TRBV30 and TRBJ1-1): SQTIHQWPATLVQPVGSPLSLECTVEGTSNPNLYWYRQAAGRGLQLLFYSVGIGQISSEVPQNLSASRPQDRQFILSSKKLLLSDSGFYLCAWSGGAGDTEAFFGQGTRLTVV.

This clone was seen more than once but under ten times. The genes are TRBV5-4 and TRBJ2-7, with 7 nucleotides matching TRBD2. CDR1 is SGHNT, CDR2 YYREEE, per germline (reference sequence). The CDR3 covers 13 residues. The ends lost 7 bases at V and 0 bases at J; junction bases unmatched: 4. The CDR3 coding sequence is TGTGCCAGCCGGGACTATAGCTCCTACGAGCAGTACTTC. Protein sequence: CASRDYSSYEQYF.

The chain joins TRBV30 to TRBJ1-3; D is unclear. Germline V gene lookup returns CDR1 GTSNPN and CDR2 SVGIG (reference sequence). CDR3 length: 11 amino acids. V was cut by 3 bases and J by 4 bases, with 4 bases left in between. This chain's CDR3 is CAWRGGNTIYF. The DNA for the CDR3 is TGTGCCTGGAGAGGAGGAAACACCATATATTTT.

The CDR3 loop reads CASSHLLAGEETQYF. In nucleotides, the CDR3 is TGCGCCAGCAGCCACCTACTAGCGGGGGAAGAGACCCAGTACTTC. The chain has TRBV4-1 and TRBJ2-5; 11 bases line up with TRBD2. V was pared by 3 bases and J by 3 bases, with 3 bases of the junction left unmatched. The germline gives CDR1 MGHRA, CDR2 YSYEKL. The CDR3 runs 15 residues.

This rearrangement joins TRBV30 to TRBJ2-1, with TRBD2 as a possible D gene (6 bases). CDR3 length: 12 amino acids. Germline lookup yields CDR1 GTSNPN and CDR2 SVGIG (reference sequence). V was clipped by 3 bases and J by 5 bases, with 8 bases between them. CDR3 nucleotide sequence: TGTGCCTGGAGGGAGGGAAACAATGAGCAGTTCTTC. It specifies CAWREGNNEQFF.

This clone has just one count. V gene TRBV27 combines with J gene TRBJ2-1; D is perhaps TRBD1 (6 bases). Trimming left V 3 bases short and J 6 bases short, with 9 bases between. The CDR3 length is 13 residues. The V gene's germline CDR1 is MNHEY and CDR2 SMNVEV (reference sequence). The DNA for the CDR3 is TGTGCCAGCAGTTTCCCAGGGGTCAATGAGCAGTTCTTC. Amino acids: CASSFPGVNEQFF.

The chain employs TRBV2 and TRBJ1-4; D ambiguous. The CDR3 sequence is 14 residues long. Trimming cost V 4 bases and J 0 bases, with 6 bases left between them. Germline loops: CDR1 SNHLY, CDR2 FYNNEI. CDR3 sequence: CASSVATTNEKLFF. The CDR3 coding sequence is TGTGCCAGCAGTGTCGCCACAACTAATGAAAAACTGTTTTTT.